This record covers a single T cell receptor (beta chain). Its antigen remains unidentified. Sequencing was at deep level. TCRdb keeps only in-frame clones here, not all; method: immunoSEQ multiplex PCR. In the table there are around 300,000 clones, roughly 91% of which are singletons. These data belong to a study of shared clonotypes between healthy human individuals. Study outcomes and limitations: The study drew on few donors, limiting represented genetic and exposure-history diversity.

With CCR7-negative CD45RA+ TemRA cells, CD45RO+ cells were combined in CD8 memory. Sequenced sample: memory CD8+ T cells sorted from blood. Regarding subset: CD45RO+ cells pooled with CCR7-negative TemRA cells. The sequence was obtained from a man between 18 and 29 years old in good health.

CDR3 coding DNA: TGTGCCAGCAGCCAACTCCTGCCACTAGCGGGGGCTCCCATCACCTACAATGAGCAGTTCTTC. Residues: CASSQLLPLAGAPITYNEQFF. The chain has TRBV4-2 and TRBJ2-1; 11 bases line up with TRBD2. With 2 bases clipped from V and 2 bases from J, the junction kept 17 bases outside the gene matches. CDR3 length equals 21 residues. The germline V gene has CDR1 LGHNA and CDR2 YNFKEQ.